This TCR beta chain was sequenced in a study of Graves' ophthalmopathy and Graves' hyperthyroidism. Findings of the study overall: Most thyroid clonotypes with frequency above 0.001 were detected in blood too.

The CDR3 is made up of 15 amino acids. The V gene end was trimmed by 5 bases and the J gene end by 3 bases; junction bases not matched to a gene: 2. The germline V gene encodes CDR1 SGHDN and CDR2 FVKESK. This clonotype was seen repeatedly, ten times or more. Its antigen is still unknown. Scientists amplified the TCR beta CDR3 regions from RNA transcripts. A first-round RT-PCR used HTBI primers, followed by a second-round multiplex PCR. TCRdb reprocessed the multiplex PCR reads via MiXCR and lists one record per CDR3 protein. The data hold a few hundred thousand distinct CDR3 sequences, with 15% to 20% observed a single time. Each hyperthyroidism patient was newly diagnosed, with under 2 months' duration, and aged 18 to 65. Clinical symptoms and serum thyroxine were used for diagnosis; TRAb, thyroid ultrasound and orbital computed tomography were also relied on.

The sequence came from an adult woman with stable Graves' hyperthyroidism. The chain employs TRBV14 and TRBJ2-7; 15 bases are shared with TRBD2. Sequencing was carried out using peripheral blood. The CDR3, as DNA: TGTGCCAGCAGCGCGGGACTAGCGGGAGGCTACGAGCAGTACTTC. As protein: CASSAGLAGGYEQYF.